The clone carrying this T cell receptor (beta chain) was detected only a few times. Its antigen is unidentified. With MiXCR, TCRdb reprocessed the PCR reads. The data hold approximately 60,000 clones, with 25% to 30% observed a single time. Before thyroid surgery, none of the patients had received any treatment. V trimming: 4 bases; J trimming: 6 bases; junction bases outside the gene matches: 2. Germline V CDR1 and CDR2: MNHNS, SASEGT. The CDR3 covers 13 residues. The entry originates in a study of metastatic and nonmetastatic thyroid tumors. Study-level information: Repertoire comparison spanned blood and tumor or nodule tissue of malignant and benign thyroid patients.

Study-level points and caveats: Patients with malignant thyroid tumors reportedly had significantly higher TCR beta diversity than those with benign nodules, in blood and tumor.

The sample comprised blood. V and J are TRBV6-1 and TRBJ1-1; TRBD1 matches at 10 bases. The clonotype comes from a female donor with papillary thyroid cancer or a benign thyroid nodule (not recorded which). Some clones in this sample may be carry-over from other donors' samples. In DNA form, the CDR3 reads TGTGCCAGCAGTGCCGGGACAGGGGCTGAAGCTTTCTTT. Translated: CASSAGTGAEAFF.